A selection of T cell receptor beta chains follows, all from one sample in a study of T cell responses to AZD1222 COVID-19 vaccine. Profiled with immunoSEQ multiplex PCR; TCRdb holds only in-frame clones, not every one. The table records more than 85,000 clones, 86% of them present only once. Specimen: peripheral blood, collected on day 0 of AZD1222 vaccination. The receptor set was obtained from an adult in good health. CDR3s include the opening cysteine and the closing phenylalanine or tryptophan. Fields, in order: D gene, clone size, V gene, J gene, CDR3 protein, CDR3 DNA. A D gene is named only where the DNA matches it firmly. A clone size is listed for some rows: how often the clone was seen (once, few, many), or a class if it is expanded.

.	.	TRBV6-6	TRBJ1-2	CASRDLRVSEVYGYTF	TGTGCCAGCAGGGATCTCAGGGTTAGTGAGGTCTATGGCTACACCTTC
.	.	TRBV29-1	TRBJ2-5	CSGSVQETQYF	TGCAGCGGAAGCGTTCAAGAGACCCAGTACTTC
.	.	TRBV6-2/TRBV6-3	TRBJ2-7	CASSYSRGEQYF	TGTGCCAGCAGTTACTCTAGGGGCGAGCAGTACTTC
.	.	TRBV27	TRBJ1-2	CASRKDRDYGYTF	TGTGCCAGCAGGAAAGACAGAGATTATGGCTACACCTTC
.	once	TRBV7-3	TRBJ2-3	CASSPGTGPKDTQYF	TGTGCCAGCAGCCCTGGAACAGGGCCCAAAGATACGCAGTATTTT
TRBD1	.	TRBV19	TRBJ1-6	CASSASTGSFGSPLHF	TGTGCCAGTAGTGCCTCGACAGGGTCCTTCGGTTCACCCCTCCACTTT
.	.	TRBV30	TRBJ2-7	CAWMGAAYEQYF	TGTGCCTGGATGGGGGCCGCCTACGAGCAGTACTTC
TRBD2	.	TRBV7-9	TRBJ2-1	CASSPTSGGQSYNEQFF	TGTGCCAGCAGCCCGACTAGCGGGGGCCAATCCTACAATGAGCAGTTCTTC
.	.	TRBV7-2	TRBJ2-2	CASSLIRSGELFF	TGTGCCAGCAGCTTAATCAGGTCCGGGGAGCTGTTTTTT
TRBD2	.	TRBV4-2	TRBJ2-5	CASSQESSGGKTQYF	TGTGCCAGCAGCCAAGAGTCTAGCGGGGGTAAGACCCAGTACTTC
TRBD2	.	TRBV4-3	TRBJ2-3	CASSQDGGGVDTQYF	TGCGCCAGCAGCCAGGATGGCGGGGGGGTCGATACGCAGTATTTT
.	.	TRBV3-1/TRBV3-2	TRBJ2-2	CASSQRGDGELFF	TGTGCCAGCAGCCAAAGGGGGGACGGGGAGCTGTTTTTT
.	.	TRBV7-7	TRBJ2-2	CASSLLSTGRTGELFF	TGTGCTAGCAGCTTATTGTCCACAGGGCGGACCGGGGAGCTGTTTTTT
.	.	TRBV5-1	TRBJ1-6	CASRSGPSNRGNSPLHF	TGCGCCAGCAGATCCGGGCCCTCGAATAGGGGTAATTCACCCCTCCACTTT
TRBD2	.	TRBV19	TRBJ2-1	CASSPSGSLNEQFF	TGTGCCAGTAGTCCTAGCGGGAGTCTGAATGAGCAGTTCTTC
.	.	TRBV3-1/TRBV3-2	TRBJ2-5	CASSPPAQGTEETQYF	TGTGCCAGCAGCCCACCCGCTCAGGGGACGGAAGAGACCCAGTACTTC
.	.	TRBV6-6	TRBJ2-5	CASSVLDRQETQYF	TGTGCCAGCAGTGTATTGGACAGACAAGAGACCCAGTACTTC
.	.	TRBV5-1	TRBJ2-5	CASSLVGQETQYF	TGCGCCAGCAGCTTGGTAGGCCAAGAGACCCAGTACTTC
TRBD2	few	TRBV11-2	TRBJ2-3	CASSLLLLAGGSSTDTQYF	TGTGCCAGCAGCTTATTGTTACTAGCGGGAGGAAGTAGCACAGATACGCAGTATTTT
.	.	TRBV28	TRBJ2-7	CASSPRRGVYYEQYF	TGTGCCAGCAGTCCCCGAAGGGGAGTTTACTACGAGCAGTACTTC
.	.	TRBV6-5	TRBJ2-4	CASSWTVGDIQYF	TGTGCCAGCAGTTGGACCGTGGGGGACATTCAGTACTTC
TRBD1	.	TRBV27	TRBJ1-1	CASSYRGVTEAFF	TGTGCCAGCAGTTACAGGGGAGTAACTGAAGCTTTCTTT
.	.	TRBV24-1	TRBJ2-1	CATSAGGAPGNEQFF	TGTGCCACCAGCGCTGGGGGGGCCCCGGGCAATGAGCAGTTCTTC